This TCR beta chain was sequenced for a study of immune evolution from preneoplasia to lung adenocarcinoma. Study-wide points: Normal lung had the highest top T cell clone frequencies.

V lost 4 bases and J lost 6, with 17 bases in between. Per germline, CDR1 SGDLS and CDR2 YYNGEE. This CDR3 has 15 residues. TCRdb's copy holds only in-frame clones and misses some; the assay was immunoSEQ multiplex PCR. The top ten hold about 2.2% of the sample, which has roughly 4,500 clones, 70% to 90% seen once. To note about this clone: The antigen remains undetermined.

Nucleic acids came from premalignant or tumor cells enriched by macro-dissection. The source of this sequence is a person aged 55-80 years with lung adenocarcinoma. The sequenced sample was FFPE lung adenocarcinoma in situ tissue. This chain uses TRBV9 with TRBJ1-3; D remains unclear. The CDR3 region is CASSSGGLKENTIYF. The CDR3 DNA sequence: TGTGCCAGCAGCTCCGGAGGGCTAAAGGAAAACACCATATATTTT. The whole variable domain, remainder taken from reference TRBV9 and TRBJ1-3, is DSGVTQTPKHLITATGQRVTLRCSPRSGDLSVYWYQQSLDQGLQFLIQYYNGEERAKGNILERFSAQQFPDLHSELNLSSLELGDSALYFCASSSGGLKENTIYFGEGSWLTVV.